This T cell receptor beta chain was observed in a study of human T cells and chemical hapten exposure. Per germline, CDR1 LGHDT and CDR2 YNNKEL (reference sequence). This CDR3 spans 13 amino acids. V was trimmed by 4 bases and J by 6 bases, leaving 11 bases between them. TCRdb redid the calling of the RACE reads with MiXCR, one entry per CDR3 protein. The sample records tens of thousands of distinct CDR3 sequences, approximately 7.6% being singletons. Time point specified: pre-sensitization, week 0. Treatment defined: therapeutic diphenylcyclopropenone sensitization with weekly scalp DPC. Sample donors consisted of patients with alopecia, aged 18 to 70 years, who were suitable for DPC. In its sample, this clonotype is medium-sized.

Sequenced material: whole blood, taken in connection with sensitization to the hapten diphenylcyclopropenone (DPC). This clonotype was sampled from a woman between 50 and 59 years old with alopecia areata. Some clones in this sample may be carry-over from other donors' samples. This chain uses TRBV3-1 with TRBJ2-3; D is undetermined. CDR3 in DNA: TGTGCCAGCAGCCGGCTAATGGCGGATACGCAGTATTTT. Its translation: CASSRLMADTQYF.